This T cell receptor (beta chain) was recorded in a study of blood T cell repertoires in COVID-19. CDR3 length: 18 residues. Looked up from germline, CDR1 is SGHNT and CDR2 is YENEEA. With V trimmed by 5 bases and J by 3 bases, 16 bases remained unmatched. In the study's own analysis: Nucleated cell counts were estimated from reference gene primer amplification. Using immunoSEQ multiplex PCR, the repertoire was profiled, and TCRdb retains in-frame clones only, with some absent. Clonal size and the V and J genes are those of that table, whereas D and trimming came from the DNA. The data hold 280,000 or so clones, with roughly 86% observed a single time. Living in roughly 23 US areas, the participants were between roughly 18 and 95 years of age. Self-reported history from a screening survey and questionnaire set each donor's cohort. All exposed participants met a person with COVID-19 within 2 weeks before entering the study.

This receptor was identified in a woman aged 45-65 years who had been exposed to COVID-19. This chain joins TRBV11-3 and TRBJ1-5; 7 bases fit TRBD1. Sequencing was performed on PBMCs or T cells enriched from blood (not recorded which). Here the CDR3 reads CASSLLILRGQPNQPQHF. As DNA, the CDR3 is TGTGCCAGCAGCCTTCTGATCTTGCGGGGACAGCCCAATCAGCCCCAGCATTTT.